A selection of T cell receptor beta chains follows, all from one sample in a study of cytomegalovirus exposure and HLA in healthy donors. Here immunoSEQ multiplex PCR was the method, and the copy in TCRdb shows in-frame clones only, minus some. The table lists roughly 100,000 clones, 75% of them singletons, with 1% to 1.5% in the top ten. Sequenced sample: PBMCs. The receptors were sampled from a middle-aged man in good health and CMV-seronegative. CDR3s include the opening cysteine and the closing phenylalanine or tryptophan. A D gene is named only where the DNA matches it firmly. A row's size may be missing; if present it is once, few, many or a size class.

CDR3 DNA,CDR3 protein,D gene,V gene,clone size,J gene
TGTGCCAGCAGTGATCTCAGGGTAGTAAACACCGGGGAGCTGTTTTTT,CASSDLRVVNTGELFF,NA,TRBV27,NA,TRBJ2-2
TGCGCCAGCAGCTTGGAGCAGGCCTCCTACGAGCAGTACTTC,CASSLEQASYEQYF,NA,TRBV5-1,few,TRBJ2-7
TGTGCCAGCAGCTTAGGCGACAGGGGGAACACTGAAGCTTTCTTT,CASSLGDRGNTEAFF,TRBD1,TRBV13,NA,TRBJ1-1
TGTGCCATCAGTGAACTAGCGGGGATCGGAGATGAGCAGTACTTC,CAISELAGIGDEQYF,TRBD2,TRBV10-3,NA,TRBJ2-7
TGTGCCAGCAGCTCGATATCCCCGGGACTAGCGGGGGTAGAGCAGTTCTTC,CASSSISPGLAGVEQFF,TRBD2,TRBV7-9,once,TRBJ2-1
TGTGCCAGCAGTGATGAGACAGGGATCGGCTCACCCCTCCACTTT,CASSDETGIGSPLHF,TRBD1,TRBV2,NA,TRBJ1-6
TGTGCCAGCTCCGGGACTCACTATGGAAGCACTGAAGCTTTCTTT,CASSGTHYGSTEAFF,NA,TRBV19,once,TRBJ1-1
TGTGCCAGCAATTTAGGGGGGGTTAGGGACAATGAGCAGTTCTTC,CASNLGGVRDNEQFF,NA,TRBV11-3,few,TRBJ2-1
TGTGCCAGCTCTCGGGGGGCGATTAATGAAAAACTGTTTTTT,CASSRGAINEKLFF,NA,TRBV6-5,NA,TRBJ1-4
TGTGCCAGCAGCACCAGGGAGGGCACTGAAGCTTTCTTT,CASSTREGTEAFF,NA,TRBV7-2,few,TRBJ1-1
TGTGCCAGCAGTCCCGACCGGACAGGGTTCGGTGGCTACACCTTC,CASSPDRTGFGGYTF,TRBD1,TRBV27,few,TRBJ1-2
TGCGCCAGCAGCCAAGGGACAGGGTTTAATGAAAAACTGTTTTTT,CASSQGTGFNEKLFF,TRBD1,TRBV4-1,NA,TRBJ1-4
TGTGCCATTTTCGGGACAAATAGCAATCAGCCCCAGCATTTT,CAIFGTNSNQPQHF,NA,TRBV28,NA,TRBJ1-5
TGTGCCTGGGTACTAGCGGGGCGCACAGATACGCAGTATTTT,CAWVLAGRTDTQYF,TRBD2,TRBV30,NA,TRBJ2-3
TGTGCCAGCAGTTACAACAGGGTAATGAACGCTTTCTTT,CASSYNRVMNAFF,NA,TRBV6-5,NA,TRBJ1-1
TGTGCCAGCAGCTTGGTGGGACAGCCACCCTACGAGCAGTACTTC,CASSLVGQPPYEQYF,TRBD1,TRBV5-8,NA,TRBJ2-7
TGTGCCAGCAGCCAAGCCTACGCGGTCGGGGAGCTGTTTTTT,CASSQAYAVGELFF,NA,TRBV4-2,NA,TRBJ2-2
TGTGCCAGCAGTTATACAGGGTTCTACGAGCAGTACTTC,CASSYTGFYEQYF,NA,TRBV27,NA,TRBJ2-7
TGTGCCAGCGTGTCTAGCGGGAGGGCTAGCACAGATACGCAGTATTTT,CASVSSGRASTDTQYF,TRBD2,TRBV2,NA,TRBJ2-3
TGTGCCAGCAGCCCCCGAGGCGGGAACACTGAAGCTTTCTTT,CASSPRGGNTEAFF,NA,TRBV14,NA,TRBJ1-1
TGTGCCAGCACATTCCTGAACACTGAAGCTTTCTTT,CASTFLNTEAFF,NA,TRBV6-1,NA,TRBJ1-1
TGTGCCAGCAGCTTCGGCGGGGGGTCTTTGGTAGAGACCCAGTACTTC,CASSFGGGSLVETQYF,TRBD2,TRBV7-2,NA,TRBJ2-5
TGTGCCAGCAGCTTACCGGACAGGGTGGCCTACACCTTC,CASSLPDRVAYTF,TRBD1,TRBV11-2,NA,TRBJ1-2
TGTGCCACCAGCAGAGCGCAGGGGCATGGCTACACCTTC,CATSRAQGHGYTF,NA,TRBV15,NA,TRBJ1-2
TGTGCCAGCGGGAGGGTCGAGGAAAAACTGTTTTTT,CASGRVEEKLFF,NA,TRBV2,few,TRBJ1-4